This T cell receptor (beta chain) was sequenced for a study of vaccination effects on CD4 cells after COVID-19. TCRdb's copy holds only in-frame clones and misses some; the assay was immunoSEQ multiplex PCR. The sample holds about 59,000 clones, about 78% seen once. With the ViraFEST assay, the study expanded antigen-specific CD4+ T cells using viral peptide pools, then sequenced them. CD4+ T cells were isolated after roughly nine days of culture. Two doses of BNT162b2 or mRNA-1273 vaccine were administered to participants. This clone turned up a few times. Its specificity is unknown. The source material was CD4+ T cells from PBMCs cultured with HCoV-OC43 spike peptides, sampled after COVID-19 vaccination. Stated subset: HCoV-OC43 spike overlapping peptide pool stimulation. This TCR came from a human donor who received a COVID-19 vaccine.

Written as DNA, the CDR3 is TGTGCCACTAGACCGGGACAGGGCTATTCCTACACCTTC. This sequence encodes CATRPGQGYSYTF. The genes are TRBV7-2 and TRBJ1-2, with 9 bases aligning to TRBD1. The germline V gene has CDR1 SGHTA and CDR2 FQGNSA. The CDR3 runs to 13 residues. The V gene end was trimmed by 10 bases and the J gene end by 10 bases; junction bases not matched to a gene: 13.